One T cell receptor (beta chain) is described in this entry. CDR3 size: 15 residues. Germline loops: CDR1 SEHNR, CDR2 FQNEAQ (reference sequence). The ends lost 5 bases at V and 1 base at J; junction bases unmatched: 3. The data were obtained in a study of control samples from healthy donors and cancer patients. Measured with immunoSEQ multiplex PCR; TCRdb has only the in-frame clones, and not every one. The sample has over 100,000 clones, 75% to 90% seen once; the top ten hold 17%. The source is a woman aged 45-65 years in good health. The chain links TRBV7-9 to TRBJ2-2; 8 bases are a match to TRBD2. Sequencing was done on a sample of blood. DNA for the CDR3: TGTGCCAGCAGCCCGAGCGGGGGGAACACCGGGGAGCTGTTTTTT. It codes for CASSPSGGNTGELFF.